This is a list of T cell receptor beta chains from one sample in a study of beta chain features in type 1 diabetes. Here immunoSEQ multiplex PCR was the method, and the copy in TCRdb shows in-frame clones only, minus some. The sample gives some 270,000 clones, around 14% of which show up once; around 0.025% is in the top ten. Specimen: naive CD4+ T cells from blood. The receptors were gathered from a woman in her thirties or forties in good health. Both conserved end residues are part of each CDR3. Fields, in order: V gene, J gene, clone size, D gene, CDR3 DNA, CDR3 protein. A D gene is named only where the DNA matches it firmly. Rows may omit the clone size; those that give it use once, few, many or a size class.

V gene: TRBV4-1; J gene: TRBJ2-7; clone size: .; D gene: .; CDR3 DNA: TGCGCCAGCAGCCAAGGGTCAGGAGGTAACTACGAGCAGTACTTC; CDR3 protein: CASSQGSGGNYEQYF
V gene: TRBV7-9; J gene: TRBJ2-1; clone size: .; D gene: .; CDR3 DNA: TGTGCCAGCAGCTTAGCTCGGGGGACCAACAATGAGCAGTTCTTC; CDR3 protein: CASSLARGTNNEQFF
V gene: TRBV2; J gene: TRBJ2-5; clone size: .; D gene: .; CDR3 DNA: TGTGCCAGCAGTCAGGACTCCTTGGCAGAGACCCAGTACTTC; CDR3 protein: CASSQDSLAETQYF
V gene: TRBV2; J gene: TRBJ2-6; clone size: .; D gene: TRBD2; CDR3 DNA: TGTGCCAGCAGCATGACCGGGGGGTCTGGGGCCAACGTCCTGACTTTC; CDR3 protein: CASSMTGGSGANVLTF
V gene: TRBV5-4; J gene: TRBJ2-5; clone size: .; D gene: .; CDR3 DNA: TGTGCCAGCACAAGGGGCAGTAGACAAGAGACCCAGTACTTC; CDR3 protein: CASTRGSRQETQYF
V gene: TRBV5-4; J gene: TRBJ2-3; clone size: few; D gene: TRBD2; CDR3 DNA: TGTGCCAGCAGCTTGCGGGGGGGTAGCACAGATACGCAGTATTTT; CDR3 protein: CASSLRGGSTDTQYF
V gene: TRBV28; J gene: TRBJ2-6; clone size: .; D gene: .; CDR3 DNA: TGTGCCAGCAGCCCCGGAGGGGCCTATGTCCTGACTTTC; CDR3 protein: CASSPGGAYVLTF
V gene: TRBV9; J gene: TRBJ2-7; clone size: .; D gene: .; CDR3 DNA: TGTGCCAGCAGCGTAGAAGCTTCTAGTAGTTATCCCTACGAGCAGTACTTC; CDR3 protein: CASSVEASSSYPYEQYF
V gene: TRBV7-9; J gene: TRBJ2-3; clone size: .; D gene: TRBD2; CDR3 DNA: TGTGCCAGCAGCTCCCTAGCGGGGGGGGGTTTGGATACGCAGTATTTT; CDR3 protein: CASSSLAGGGLDTQYF
V gene: TRBV6-5; J gene: TRBJ1-1; clone size: .; D gene: TRBD1; CDR3 DNA: TGTGCCAGCGCCGGGGGACAGTTTGAAGCTTTCTTT; CDR3 protein: CASAGGQFEAFF
V gene: TRBV2; J gene: TRBJ2-7; clone size: .; D gene: TRBD2; CDR3 DNA: TGTGCCAGCAGGACTAGCGGGGTCAACCGCTACGAGCAGTACTTC; CDR3 protein: CASRTSGVNRYEQYF
V gene: TRBV2; J gene: TRBJ2-3; clone size: few; D gene: .; CDR3 DNA: TGTGCCAGCAGTGAACGACAGGGACTTAGGACAGATACGCAGTATTTT; CDR3 protein: CASSERQGLRTDTQYF
V gene: TRBV6-5; J gene: TRBJ2-5; clone size: .; D gene: .; CDR3 DNA: TGTGCCAGCACTATCTTACAGGGCAGCGAGACCCAGTACTTC; CDR3 protein: CASTILQGSETQYF
V gene: TRBV28; J gene: TRBJ2-1; clone size: few; D gene: .; CDR3 DNA: TGTGCCAGCAGAAGACAACGCTCCTACAATGAGCAGTTCTTC; CDR3 protein: CASRRQRSYNEQFF
V gene: TRBV7-8; J gene: TRBJ1-2; clone size: .; D gene: .; CDR3 DNA: TGTGCCAGCAGCTTTGACGGGAACTATGGCTACACCTTC; CDR3 protein: CASSFDGNYGYTF